This T cell receptor (beta chain) derives from a study of T cell repertoires in aging, cancer and after chemotherapy (dated by TCRdb to 2018 to 2020). With respect to the entire study: Six donor age groups were covered, ranging from 30 or younger up to 70 or older, and each group contained at least three individuals. In the solid tumor group, the paired samples taken before and after chemotherapy came from patients with brain tumors (glioblastoma) who were receiving therapy based on temozolomide. Roughly 8.8 million TCR reads were contained in the full dataset. To look at immunoaging and at how T cells reconstitute after chemotherapy, the study profiled TCR beta repertoires in peripheral blood from both healthy donors and cancer patients. Alongside 95 healthy donors serving as a reference group, the cohort included roughly 220 cancer patients, of whom 90 to 94 had hematological cancers and 110 to 140 had solid cancers. Paper-wide results and their limitations: Declining TCR diversity with age in healthy donors was mainly explained by loss of richness; in cancer patients, loss of evenness also contributed. In both cancer cohorts, the median generation probability rose over the chemotherapy interval, which suggests that the repertoire was reconstituted through rebound thymic output. The authors noted that the repertoire data do not allow conclusions about immunological memory after chemotherapy. Untreated patients with hematological or solid cancers showed significantly lower blood TCR diversity and higher clonality than age-matched healthy donors.

The CDR3 numbers 15 residues from cysteine through phenylalanine. The DNA shown is the 45-base CDR3, in frame from base 1. V and J are truncated by 3 bases and 7 bases respectively, leaving an intervening sequence of 16 bases. CDR1 and CDR2 are read off the germline V gene as SGHTA and FQGNSA. Notes on this clonotype: Its specific antigen is unknown. No quality values exist for individual bases; no much larger clone is one base distant.

Using a mixed TRB-A/B primer pool, multiplex touch-down PCR amplified rearranged TRB sequences covering the V, D and J segments. Illumina adapters and sample indices were attached to the amplicons in two consecutive PCR reactions using Phusion HS II polymerase. Amplicons were gel-purified using the NucleoSpin Gel and PCR Clean-up kit and were subsequently checked with Qubit and an Agilent 2100 Bioanalyzer. The libraries were sequenced on an Illumina MiSeq with 600-cycle, single-indexed, paired-end runs. On the study's bioinformatics: Processing of the TRB sequences was carried out with MiXCR versions 2.12 and 3.0.5. Each unique CDR3 nucleotide sequence was counted as one clone, and only productive sequences with at least two reads were retained. The repertoire metrics were Shannon diversity, evenness, clonality (defined as one minus evenness), and alpha-parameterized diversity profiles covering alpha 0 to 5. The IGoR algorithm was used to compute generation probabilities of clones in paired pre- and post-chemotherapy samples. TCRdb redid the processing of the public reads, applying fastp at Q25 and MiXCR, and retained in-frame beta chains. Each entry merges the rows of one CDR3 protein and shows their most common DNA and genes. TCRdb's processing, not the study's, gives the V and J calls here. The sample table lists roughly 4,100 distinct CDR3 sequences, 20% to 30% of them with a count of one. Of the sample, 14% to 15% falls within the top ten clones.

TCR beta rearrangements were amplified from genomic DNA extracted from peripheral blood rather than from sorted cells or RNA. This TCR was sampled from a human donor with a solid tumor. This sequence uses TRBV7-2 and TRBJ1-5; a tentative D call is TRBD1 (5 bases match). The material sequenced was blood. Here the CDR3 is given as CASSLGRVWYQPQHF. The nucleotide sequence is given as TGTGCCAGCAGCTTGGGCAGGGTGTGGTACCAGCCCCAGCATTTT. With the rest looked up from the reference TRBV7-2 and TRBJ1-5 genes rather than sequenced, the full variable domain is GAGVSQSPSNKVTEKGKDVELRCDPISGHTALYWYRQSLGQGLEFLIYFQGNSAPDKSGLPSDRFSAERTGGSVSTLTIQRTQQEDSAVYLCASSLGRVWYQPQHFGDGTRLSIL.